This TCR beta chain emerged from a study of T cells in Graves' hyperthyroidism and ophthalmopathy. Whole-study findings and limits: Ophthalmopathy was separated from stable hyperthyroidism by a 13 V-J model.

Germline CDR1 is SGHTS and CDR2 is YDEGEE. CDR3 size: 14 residues. Trimming stripped 2 bases from V and 4 bases from J, with 12 bases between. On this clonotype: Its antigen is not identified.

The source material, RNA transcripts, was used to amplify TCR beta CDR3 regions. First-round RT-PCR with HTBI primers amplified the TCR CDR3 region. TCRdb re-called the multiplex PCR reads through MiXCR, storing one row per CDR3 protein. Of fewer than 900,000 distinct CDR3 sequences detected, 15% to 20% appear once; the ten largest clones hold around 7.7%. Uncontrolled infection, other autoimmune disease, pregnancy or lactation excluded patients. V is TRBV5-8 and J is TRBJ2-5; D might be TRBD1 (5 bases). Input material: blood. This TCR derives from a man younger than 35 with Graves' hyperthyroidism. The CDR3 DNA is TGTGCCAGCAGCTTAAGGGGCGCGTCAGAGACCCAGTACTTC. Residues: CASSLRGASETQYF.